The entry below describes one TCR beta chain. What it binds is not known. This entry belongs to a study of blood T cells in healthy people across ages. Findings and limits, study-wide: Roughly linear age-related decline in beta diversity appeared, significant by age about 40.

PCR was performed a second time for roughly 7 to 11 cycles using a sample-barcoded 5' primer and a J-beta primer mix. TCRdb used MiXCR to reprocess the 5' RACE reads, holding one entry per CDR3 protein. This repertoire shows approximately 600,000 distinct CDR3 sequences, about 53% found once; its top ten account for about two fifths. The material sequenced was blood. The clonotype was recovered from a man in his 60s in good health.

Here the CDR3 DNA reads TGTGCCAGCAGCTTAGTCAGCTATGGCTACACCTTC. Protein: CASSLVSYGYTF. This sequence joins TRBV7-2 and TRBJ1-2; D is unresolved. V dropped 1 base and J dropped 4 bases, with 4 bases sitting between them. The CDR3 loop spans 12 amino acids. Per germline, CDR1 SGHTA and CDR2 FQGNSA.